This TCR beta chain was profiled in a study of T cells after yellow fever vaccination. Study results and caveats: A weaker secondary response peaked on day 5, the primary on day 15.

The CDR3 contains 14 residues. With 2 bases removed from V and 5 bases from J, the gap between germline ends came to 10 bases. CDR1 is SGHTA, CDR2 FQGNSA, per germline. Notes on this clonotype: Its specificity is not known.

TCRdb analysed the 5' RACE reads with MiXCR anew, one entry per CDR3 protein. The sample lists under 600,000 distinct CDR3 sequences; just over 20% were seen once. Specimen: PBMCs, collected approximately 22 days after the first yellow fever vaccination. The chain joins TRBV7-2 to TRBJ1-5; D call uncertain. This clonotype was sampled from a man between 18 and 35 years old who received the YFV17D yellow fever vaccine. In DNA, the CDR3 is TGTGCCAGCAGCTTATGGCCGGCGGATCAGCCCCAGCATTTT. The encoded protein is CASSLWPADQPQHF.